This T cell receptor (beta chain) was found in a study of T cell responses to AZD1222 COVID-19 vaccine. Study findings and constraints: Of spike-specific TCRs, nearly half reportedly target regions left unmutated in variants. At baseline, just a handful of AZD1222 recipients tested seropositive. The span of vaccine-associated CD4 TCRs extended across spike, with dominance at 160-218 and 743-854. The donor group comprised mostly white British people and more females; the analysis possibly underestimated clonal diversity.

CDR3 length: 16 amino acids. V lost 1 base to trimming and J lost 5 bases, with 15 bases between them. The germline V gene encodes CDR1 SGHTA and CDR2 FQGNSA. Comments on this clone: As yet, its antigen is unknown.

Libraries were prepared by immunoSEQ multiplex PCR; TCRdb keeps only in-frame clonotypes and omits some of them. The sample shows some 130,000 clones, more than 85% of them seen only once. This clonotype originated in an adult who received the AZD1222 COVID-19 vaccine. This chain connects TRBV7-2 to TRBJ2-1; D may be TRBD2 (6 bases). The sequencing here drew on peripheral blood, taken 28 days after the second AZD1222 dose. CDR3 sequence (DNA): TGTGCCAGCAGCTTAGATATGGCGGGATTACACAATGAGCAGTTCTTC. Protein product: CASSLDMAGLHNEQFF.